This T cell receptor beta chain was retrieved from a study of CD8 T cells in ankylosing spondylitis. Findings and caveats of the study: Peripheral blood samples showed relatively rare disease-linked clones, and these clones were CD8+.

Germline V gene lookup returns CDR1 SGHKS and CDR2 YYEKEE (reference sequence). The CDR3 has 16 amino acids. V lost 2 bases to trimming and J lost 1 base, with 14 bases between them. This clonotype was counted only a few times. The antigen is unknown. A single record per CDR3 protein comes from TCRdb applying MiXCR to the 5' RACE reads. This sample has roughly 250,000 distinct CDR3 sequences, with 7.5% to 9% found just once. The chain carries TRBV5-5 and TRBJ2-3, with D tentatively TRBD2 (5 bases). Sequencing used blood, either unsorted or a sorted T cell fraction (not recorded which). The TCR was taken from a male donor with ankylosing spondylitis or in good health (not recorded which). CDR3 protein: CASSLTEGRGTDTQYF. The CDR3 DNA reads TGTGCCAGCAGCTTAACCGAGGGCCGGGGCACAGATACGCAGTATTTT.